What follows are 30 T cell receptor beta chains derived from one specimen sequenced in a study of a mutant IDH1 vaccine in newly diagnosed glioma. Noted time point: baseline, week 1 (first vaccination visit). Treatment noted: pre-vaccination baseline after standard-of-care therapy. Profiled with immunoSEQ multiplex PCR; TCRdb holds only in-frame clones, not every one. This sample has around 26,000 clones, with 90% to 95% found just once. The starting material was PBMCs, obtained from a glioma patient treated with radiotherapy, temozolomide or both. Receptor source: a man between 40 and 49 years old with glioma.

Here the CDR3 DNA reads TGCAGCGTTGGGGGGGTGACAGGGAACTATGGCTACACCTTC. This gives the protein CSVGGVTGNYGYTF. The chain recombines TRBV29-1 with TRBJ1-2, with 7 bases identical to TRBD1. V trimming: 4 bases; J trimming: 2 bases; junction bases outside the gene matches: 7. This CDR3 is 14 amino acids long. Germline CDR1 SQVTM, CDR2 ANQGSEA.

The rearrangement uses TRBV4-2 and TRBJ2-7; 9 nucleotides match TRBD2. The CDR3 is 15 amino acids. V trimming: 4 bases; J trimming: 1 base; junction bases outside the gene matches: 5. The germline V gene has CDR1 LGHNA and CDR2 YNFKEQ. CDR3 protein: CASSLTSGSSYEQYF. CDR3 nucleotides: TGTGCCAGCAGCCTCACTAGCGGGTCATCCTACGAGCAGTACTTC.

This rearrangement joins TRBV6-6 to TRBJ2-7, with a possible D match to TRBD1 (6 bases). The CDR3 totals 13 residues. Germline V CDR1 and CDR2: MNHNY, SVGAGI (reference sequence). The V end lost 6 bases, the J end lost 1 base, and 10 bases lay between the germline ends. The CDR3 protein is CASSSRGSYEQYF. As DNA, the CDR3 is TGTGCCAGCAGCTCCAGGGGATCCTACGAGCAGTACTTC.

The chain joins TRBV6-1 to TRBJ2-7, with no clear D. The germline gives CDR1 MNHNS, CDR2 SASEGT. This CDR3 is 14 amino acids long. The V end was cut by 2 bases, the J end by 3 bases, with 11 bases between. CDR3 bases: TGTGCCAGCAGTGAAAACAGCCTTGACTACGAGCAGTACTTC. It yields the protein CASSENSLDYEQYF.

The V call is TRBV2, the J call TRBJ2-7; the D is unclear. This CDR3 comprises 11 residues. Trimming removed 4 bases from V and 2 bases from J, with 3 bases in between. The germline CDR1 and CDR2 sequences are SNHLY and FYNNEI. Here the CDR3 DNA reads TGTGCCAGCAGTGCCGCCTACGAGCAGTACTTC. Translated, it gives CASSAAYEQYF.

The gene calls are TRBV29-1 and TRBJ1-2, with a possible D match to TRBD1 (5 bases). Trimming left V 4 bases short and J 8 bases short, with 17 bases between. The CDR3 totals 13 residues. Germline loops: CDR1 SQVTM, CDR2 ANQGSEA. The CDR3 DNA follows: TGCAGCGTTGTTGGTGAGACAGCCGAAGGCTACACCTTC. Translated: CSVVGETAEGYTF. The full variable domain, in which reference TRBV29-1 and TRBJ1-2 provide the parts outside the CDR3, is SAVISQKPSRDICQRGTSLTIQCQVDSQVTMMFWYRQQPGQSLTLIATANQGSEATYESGFVIDKFPISRPNLTFSTLTVSNMSPEDSSIYLCSVVGETAEGYTFGSGTRLTVV.

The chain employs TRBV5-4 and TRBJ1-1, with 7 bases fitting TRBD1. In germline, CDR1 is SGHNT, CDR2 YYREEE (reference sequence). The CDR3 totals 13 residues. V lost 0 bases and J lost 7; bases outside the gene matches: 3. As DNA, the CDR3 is TGTGCCAGCAGCTTGGCAGGGGGTCTTGAAGCTTTCTTT. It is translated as CASSLAGGLEAFF. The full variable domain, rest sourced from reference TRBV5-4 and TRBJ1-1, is ETGVTQSPTHLIKTRGQQVTLRCSSQSGHNTVSWYQQALGQGPQFIFQYYREEENGRGNFPPRFSGLQFPNYSSELNVNALELDDSALYLCASSLAGGLEAFFGQGTRLTVV.

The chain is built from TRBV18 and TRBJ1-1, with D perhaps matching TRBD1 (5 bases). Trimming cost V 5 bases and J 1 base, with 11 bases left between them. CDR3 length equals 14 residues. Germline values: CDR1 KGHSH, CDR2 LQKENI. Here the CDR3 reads CASSSGRENTEAFF. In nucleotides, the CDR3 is TGTGCCAGCTCATCGGGACGGGAGAACACTGAAGCTTTCTTT.

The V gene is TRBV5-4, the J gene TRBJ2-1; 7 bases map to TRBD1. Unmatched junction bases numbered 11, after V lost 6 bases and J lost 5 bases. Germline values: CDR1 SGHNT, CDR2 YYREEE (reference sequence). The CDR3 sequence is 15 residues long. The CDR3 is CASTAGQVPNNEQFF. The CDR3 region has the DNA TGTGCCAGCACCGCCGGACAGGTTCCAAACAATGAGCAGTTCTTC.

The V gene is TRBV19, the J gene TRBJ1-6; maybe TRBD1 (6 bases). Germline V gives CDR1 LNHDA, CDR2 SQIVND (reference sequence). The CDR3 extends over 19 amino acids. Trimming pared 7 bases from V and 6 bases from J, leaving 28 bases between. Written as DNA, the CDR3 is TGTGCCAGTAATCAGGGTCGGTCAGGGGTGGGGCTCACTAATTCACCCCTCCACTTT. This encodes CASNQGRSGVGLTNSPLHF. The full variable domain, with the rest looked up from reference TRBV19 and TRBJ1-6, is DGGITQSPKYLFRKEGQNVTLSCEQNLNHDAMYWYRQDPGQGLRLIYYSQIVNDFQKGDIAEGYSVSREKKESFPLTVTSAQKNPTAFYLCASNQGRSGVGLTNSPLHFGNGTRLTVT.

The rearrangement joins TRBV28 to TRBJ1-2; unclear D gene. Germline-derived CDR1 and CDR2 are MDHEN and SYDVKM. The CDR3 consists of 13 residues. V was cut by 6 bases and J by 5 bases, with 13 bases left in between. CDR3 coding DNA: TGTGCCAGCAGCCGCGGAGGGCGTTATGGCTACACCTTC. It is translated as CASSRGGRYGYTF.

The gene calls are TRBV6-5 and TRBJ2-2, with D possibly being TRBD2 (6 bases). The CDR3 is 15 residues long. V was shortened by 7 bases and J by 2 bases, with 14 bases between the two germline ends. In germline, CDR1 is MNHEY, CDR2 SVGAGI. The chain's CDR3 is CASTRWRENTGELFF. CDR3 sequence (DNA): TGTGCCAGCACCCGATGGCGGGAAAACACCGGGGAGCTGTTTTTT.

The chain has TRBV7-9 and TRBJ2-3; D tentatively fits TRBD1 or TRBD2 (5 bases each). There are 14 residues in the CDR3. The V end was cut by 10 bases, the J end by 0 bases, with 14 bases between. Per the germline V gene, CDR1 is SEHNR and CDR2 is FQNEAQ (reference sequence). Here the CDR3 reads CATPQGASTDTQYF. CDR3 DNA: TGTGCCACCCCGCAGGGAGCGAGCACAGATACGCAGTATTTT.

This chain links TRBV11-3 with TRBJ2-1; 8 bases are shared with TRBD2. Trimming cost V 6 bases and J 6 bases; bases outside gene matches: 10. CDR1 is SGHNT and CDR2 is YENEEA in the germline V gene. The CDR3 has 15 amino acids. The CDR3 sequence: CASSTSGGAGNEQFF. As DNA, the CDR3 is TGTGCCAGCAGTACGAGCGGGGGAGCCGGCAATGAGCAGTTCTTC. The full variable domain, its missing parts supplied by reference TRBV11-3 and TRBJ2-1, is EAGVVQSPRYKIIEKKQPVAFWCNPISGHNTLYWYLQNLGQGPELLIRYENEEAVDDSQLPKDRFSAERLKGVDSTLKIQPAELGDSAVYLCASSTSGGAGNEQFFGPGTRLTVL.

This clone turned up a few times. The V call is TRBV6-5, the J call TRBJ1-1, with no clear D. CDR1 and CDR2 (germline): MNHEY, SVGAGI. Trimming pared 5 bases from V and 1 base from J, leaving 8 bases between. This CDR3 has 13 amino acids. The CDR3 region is CASSMETNTEAFF. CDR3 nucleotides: TGTGCCAGCAGTATGGAGACGAACACTGAAGCTTTCTTT.

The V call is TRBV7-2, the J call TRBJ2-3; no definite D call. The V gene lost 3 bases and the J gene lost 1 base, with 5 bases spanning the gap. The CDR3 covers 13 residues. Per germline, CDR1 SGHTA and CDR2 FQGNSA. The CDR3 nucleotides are TGTGCCAGCAGCTTCTCAGGCACAGATACGCAGTATTTT. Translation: CASSFSGTDTQYF.

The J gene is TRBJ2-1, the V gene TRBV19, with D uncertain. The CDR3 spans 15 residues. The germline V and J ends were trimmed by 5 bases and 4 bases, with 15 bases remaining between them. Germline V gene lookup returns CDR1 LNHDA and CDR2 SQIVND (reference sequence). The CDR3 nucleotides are TGTGCCAGTAGTGTCGGAGAGCACGCTTACAATGAGCAGTTCTTC. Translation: CASSVGEHAYNEQFF.

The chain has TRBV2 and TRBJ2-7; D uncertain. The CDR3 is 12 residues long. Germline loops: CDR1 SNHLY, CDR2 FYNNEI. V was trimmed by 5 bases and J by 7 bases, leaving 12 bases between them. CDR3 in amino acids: CASSWTRAEQYF. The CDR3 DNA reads TGTGCCAGCAGTTGGACCCGAGCGGAGCAGTACTTC.

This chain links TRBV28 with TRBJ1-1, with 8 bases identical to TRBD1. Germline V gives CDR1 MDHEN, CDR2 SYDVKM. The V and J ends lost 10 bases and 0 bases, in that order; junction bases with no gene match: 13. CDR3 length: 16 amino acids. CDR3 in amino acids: CAIQTGVVFMNTEAFF. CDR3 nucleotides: TGTGCCATCCAGACAGGGGTCGTCTTCATGAACACTGAAGCTTTCTTT. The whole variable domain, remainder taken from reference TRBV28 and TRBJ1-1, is DVKVTQSSRYLVKRTGEKVFLECVQDMDHENMFWYRQDPGLGLRLIYFSYDVKMKEKGDIPEGYSVSREKKERFSLILESASTNQTSMYLCAIQTGVVFMNTEAFFGQGTRLTVV.

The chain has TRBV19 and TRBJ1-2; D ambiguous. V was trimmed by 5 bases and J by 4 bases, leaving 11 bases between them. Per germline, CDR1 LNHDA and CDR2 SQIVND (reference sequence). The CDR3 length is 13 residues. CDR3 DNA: TGTGCCAGTAGTTGGTTGGGAAGCTATGGCTACACCTTC. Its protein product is CASSWLGSYGYTF.

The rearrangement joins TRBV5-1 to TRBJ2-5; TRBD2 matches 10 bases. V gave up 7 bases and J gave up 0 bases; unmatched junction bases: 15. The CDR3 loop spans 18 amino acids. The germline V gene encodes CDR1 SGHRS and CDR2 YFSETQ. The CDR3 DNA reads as TGCGCCAGCCGAAAGAGTGTTCTAGCGGGGGACAACCAAGAGACCCAGTACTTC. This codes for CASRKSVLAGDNQETQYF.

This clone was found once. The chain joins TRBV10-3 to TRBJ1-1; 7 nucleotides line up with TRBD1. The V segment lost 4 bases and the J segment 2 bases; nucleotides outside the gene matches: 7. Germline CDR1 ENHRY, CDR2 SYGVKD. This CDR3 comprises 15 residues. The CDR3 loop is CAISGNDRANTEAFF. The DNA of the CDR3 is TGTGCCATCAGTGGAAACGACAGGGCCAACACTGAAGCTTTCTTT.

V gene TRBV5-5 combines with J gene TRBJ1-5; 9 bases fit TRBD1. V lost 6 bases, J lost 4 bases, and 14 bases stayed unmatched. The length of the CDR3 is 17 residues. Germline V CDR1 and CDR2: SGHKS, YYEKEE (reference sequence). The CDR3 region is CASTLLPGQGENQPQHF. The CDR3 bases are TGTGCCAGCACTCTCTTGCCGGGACAGGGTGAAAATCAGCCCCAGCATTTT.

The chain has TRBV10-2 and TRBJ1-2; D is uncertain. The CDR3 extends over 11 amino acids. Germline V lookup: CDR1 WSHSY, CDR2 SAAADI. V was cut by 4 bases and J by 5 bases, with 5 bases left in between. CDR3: CASSAGYGYTF. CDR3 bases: TGCGCCAGCAGTGCCGGGTATGGCTACACCTTC.

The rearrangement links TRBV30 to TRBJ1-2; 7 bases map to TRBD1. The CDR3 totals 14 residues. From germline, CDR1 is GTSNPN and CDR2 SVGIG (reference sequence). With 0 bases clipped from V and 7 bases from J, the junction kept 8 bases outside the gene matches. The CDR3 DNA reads TGTGCCTGGAGTGTAGCCTTAGGGGGCTCTGGCTACACCTTC. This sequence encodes CAWSVALGGSGYTF.

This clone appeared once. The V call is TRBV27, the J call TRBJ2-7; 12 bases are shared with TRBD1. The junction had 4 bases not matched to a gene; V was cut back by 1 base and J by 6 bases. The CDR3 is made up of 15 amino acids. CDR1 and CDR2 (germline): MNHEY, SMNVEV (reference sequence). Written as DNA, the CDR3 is TGTGCCAGCAGTTTATTCGGGACAGGGGGCGGCGAGCAGTACTTC. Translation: CASSLFGTGGGEQYF.

CDR3 DNA: TGTGCCAGCAGCTTGAGCGGGGGGAACACCGGGGAGCTGTTTTTT. Amino acid sequence: CASSLSGGNTGELFF. The chain couples TRBV7-3 to TRBJ2-2, with 8 bases identical to TRBD2. The CDR3 runs to 15 residues. The junction had 1 base not matched to a gene; V was cut back by 3 bases and J by 1 base. Germline lookup yields CDR1 SGHTA and CDR2 FQGTGA. The variable domain in full, with the rest retrieved from reference TRBV7-3 and TRBJ2-2, is GAGVSQTPSNKVTEKGKYVELRCDPISGHTALYWYRQSLGQGPEFLIYFQGTGAADDSGLPNDRFFAVRPEGSVSTLKIQRTERGDSAVYLCASSLSGGNTGELFFGEGSRLTVL.

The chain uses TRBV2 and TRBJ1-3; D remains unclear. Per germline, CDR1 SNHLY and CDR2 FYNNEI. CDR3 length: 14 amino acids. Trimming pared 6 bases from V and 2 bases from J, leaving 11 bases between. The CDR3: CASSATVPGNTIYF. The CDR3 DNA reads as TGTGCCAGCAGCGCTACAGTTCCTGGAAACACCATATATTTT.

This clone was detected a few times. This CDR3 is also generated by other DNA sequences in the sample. The CDR3 sequence: CASSFDSNQPQHF. Here the CDR3 DNA reads TGTGCCAGCAGCTTTGATAGCAATCAGCCCCAGCATTTT. V and J are TRBV11-2 and TRBJ1-5, with unresolved D. V lost 3 bases, J lost 0 bases, and 3 bases lay in between. Per the germline V gene, CDR1 is SGHAT and CDR2 is FQNNGV. This CDR3 has 13 amino acids.

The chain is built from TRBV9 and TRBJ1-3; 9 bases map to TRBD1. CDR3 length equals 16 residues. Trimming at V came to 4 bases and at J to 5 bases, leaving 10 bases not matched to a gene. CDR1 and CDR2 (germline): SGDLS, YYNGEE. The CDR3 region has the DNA TGTGCCAGCAGCCCCATCGTACAGGGGGCAAGAAACACCATATATTTT. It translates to CASSPIVQGARNTIYF.